Shown below are 5 T cell receptor beta chains from a single sample sequenced in a study of OX40 agonist ivuxolimab in advanced cancers. TCRdb's table, derived via immunoSEQ multiplex PCR, lists solely in-frame clones and lacks some. The profile shows approximately 78,000 clones, about 85% of them singletons. Sequenced material: CD4+ or CD8+ T cells sorted from blood, taken in a trial of the OX40 agonist ivuxolimab. The receptors come from an adult with an advanced solid tumor such as melanoma, head and neck, liver or kidney cancer.

The gene calls are TRBV7-9 and TRBJ2-1; D not resolved. The CDR3 totals 15 residues. Per germline, CDR1 SEHNR and CDR2 FQNEAQ (reference sequence). V was trimmed by 6 bases and J by 4 bases, leaving 16 bases between them. CDR3 region: CASRLMDSPYNEQFF. The DNA for the CDR3 is TGTGCCAGCAGACTAATGGATTCTCCTTACAATGAGCAGTTCTTC.

The chain combines TRBV6-5 with TRBJ2-7; D possibly matches TRBD1 or TRBD2 (6 bases each). This CDR3 is 15 amino acids long. The V gene's germline CDR1 is MNHEY and CDR2 SVGAGI. The V gene lost 5 bases and the J gene lost 0 bases, with 14 bases spanning the gap. This CDR3 is CASSRDGGGSYEQYF. The CDR3 DNA is TGTGCCAGCAGTAGGGACGGAGGGGGCTCCTACGAGCAGTACTTC.

The chain is built from TRBV11-2 and TRBJ2-5; D gene uncertain. Looked up from germline, CDR1 is SGHAT and CDR2 is FQNNGV. The CDR3 length is 12 residues. V lost 2 bases and J 4 bases, leaving 5 bases between the germline ends. CDR3 coding DNA: TGTGCCAGCAGCTTAATAACAGAGACCCAGTACTTC. Translating it yields CASSLITETQYF.

This clone has more than one count but fewer than ten. The chain carries TRBV11-3 and TRBJ2-3; D may be TRBD2 (5 bases). CDR1 and CDR2 (germline): SGHNT, YENEEA. V was pared by 0 bases and J by 2 bases, with 9 bases between. This CDR3 spans 15 amino acids. CDR3 sequence (DNA): TGTGCCAGCAGCTTAGAGGCGGGCTTCACAGATACGCAGTATTTT. Its translation is CASSLEAGFTDTQYF.

This clone was recorded a few times. The chain uses TRBV4-2 and TRBJ2-1; D ambiguous. The germline V and J ends were trimmed by 3 bases and 8 bases, with 11 bases remaining between them. CDR3 length: 13 residues. Germline V lookup: CDR1 LGHNA, CDR2 YNFKEQ. CDR3 loop: CASSHSGDDEQFF. The CDR3 DNA is TGTGCCAGCAGCCACTCTGGTGACGATGAGCAGTTCTTC.